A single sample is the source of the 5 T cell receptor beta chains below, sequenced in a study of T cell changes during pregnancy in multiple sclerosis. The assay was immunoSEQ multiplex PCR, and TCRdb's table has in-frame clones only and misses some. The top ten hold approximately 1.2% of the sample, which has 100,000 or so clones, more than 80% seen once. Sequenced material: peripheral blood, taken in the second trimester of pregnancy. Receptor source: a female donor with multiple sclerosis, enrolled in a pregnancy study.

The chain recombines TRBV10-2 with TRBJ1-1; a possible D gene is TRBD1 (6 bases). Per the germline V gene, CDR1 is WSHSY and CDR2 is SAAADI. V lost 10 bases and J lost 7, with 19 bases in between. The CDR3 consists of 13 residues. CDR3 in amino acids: CATRGRGRFEAFF. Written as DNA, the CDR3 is TGCGCCACCAGGGGCCGGGGTAGGTTTGAAGCTTTCTTT.

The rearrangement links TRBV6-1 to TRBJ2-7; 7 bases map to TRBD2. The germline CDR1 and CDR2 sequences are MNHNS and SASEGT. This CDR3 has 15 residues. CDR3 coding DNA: TGTGGTACGACCCTGGGGGGGTTCCCATCCTACGAGCAGTACTTC. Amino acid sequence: CGTTLGGFPSYEQYF.

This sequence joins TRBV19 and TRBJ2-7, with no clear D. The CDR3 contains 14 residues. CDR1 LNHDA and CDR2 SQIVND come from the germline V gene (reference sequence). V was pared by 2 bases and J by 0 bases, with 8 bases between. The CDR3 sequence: CASSITARSYEQYF. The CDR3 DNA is TGTGCCAGTAGTATAACAGCCCGCTCCTACGAGCAGTACTTC.

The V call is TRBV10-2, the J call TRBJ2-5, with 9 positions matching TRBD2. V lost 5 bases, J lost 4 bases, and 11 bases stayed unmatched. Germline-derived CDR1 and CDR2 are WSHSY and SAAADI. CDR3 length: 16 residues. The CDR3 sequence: CASSPHSGSGRETQYF. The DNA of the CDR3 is TGCGCCAGCAGTCCACATAGCGGGAGCGGTAGAGAGACCCAGTACTTC.

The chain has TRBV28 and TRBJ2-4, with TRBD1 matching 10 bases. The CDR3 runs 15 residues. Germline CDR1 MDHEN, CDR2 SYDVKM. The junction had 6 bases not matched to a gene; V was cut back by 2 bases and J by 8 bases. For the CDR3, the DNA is TGTGCCAGCAGTTTAGGACAGGGGGAGGTGGACATTCAGTACTTC. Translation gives CASSLGQGEVDIQYF.